These T cell receptor beta chains were read from a single sample in a study of T-cell memory formation after mild COVID-19. From the 5' RACE reads, TCRdb called clonotypes with MiXCR, one entry per CDR3 protein. The sample lists roughly 300,000 distinct CDR3 sequences, roughly 13% occurring once. Sequenced material: PBMCs or a T cell subset sorted from them (not recorded which). The origin of the receptors is a man between 18 and 35 years old who had mild COVID-19 (a few samples of this study predate the infection). Cell type and time point are not known. Both conserved end residues are trimmed from each CDR3.

v_call: TRBV5-1
j_call: TRBJ1-3
cdr3_aa: ASSFEASNSGNTIY

v_call: TRBV5-5
j_call: TRBJ2-1
cdr3_aa: ASSFLPTGSYNEQF

v_call: TRBV3-1
j_call: TRBJ1-4
cdr3_aa: ASSPQGPSLF

v_call: TRBV7-6
j_call: TRBJ2-2
cdr3_aa: ASSVTSANTGELF

v_call: TRBV6-1
j_call: TRBJ2-2
cdr3_aa: ASSEGRRVGPGELF

v_call: TRBV10-3
j_call: TRBJ2-2
cdr3_aa: AIGGTERPGELF

v_call: TRBV11-2
j_call: TRBJ2-7
cdr3_aa: ASSFSSMRYEQY

v_call: TRBV7-6
j_call: TRBJ1-1
cdr3_aa: ASSLARDSEAF

v_call: TRBV10-2
j_call: TRBJ2-7
cdr3_aa: ASSRQGAIYEQY

v_call: TRBV9
j_call: TRBJ2-3
cdr3_aa: ASQSGGNTQY

v_call: TRBV28
j_call: TRBJ2-4
cdr3_aa: ASSAPGGSFSGD

v_call: TRBV2
j_call: TRBJ1-5
cdr3_aa: ASRLGESTNQPQH

v_call: TRBV12-3/TRBV12-4
j_call: TRBJ2-4
cdr3_aa: ASSLTPDRQNIQY

v_call: TRBV5-1
j_call: TRBJ2-2
cdr3_aa: ASRPQGAESGELF

v_call: TRBV6-6
j_call: TRBJ2-7
cdr3_aa: ASSYSPGQGGRGTNYEQY

v_call: TRBV7-8
j_call: TRBJ2-3
cdr3_aa: ASSYDLAGGSTDTQY

v_call: TRBV20-1
j_call: TRBJ2-1
cdr3_aa: SAYRVPSSYNEQF

v_call: TRBV7-9
j_call: TRBJ2-5
cdr3_aa: ASSFAETQY

v_call: TRBV5-5
j_call: TRBJ2-1
cdr3_aa: ASSLNRGAAREQF

v_call: TRBV4-1
j_call: TRBJ1-2
cdr3_aa: ATQGPTNYGYT

v_call: TRBV5-1
j_call: TRBJ1-6
cdr3_aa: ASSSNPTGDSPLH

v_call: TRBV12-3/TRBV12-4
j_call: TRBJ2-7
cdr3_aa: ASSAGPSYEQY

v_call: TRBV12-3/TRBV12-4
j_call: TRBJ2-6
cdr3_aa: ASRLRDSISGANVLT

v_call: TRBV7-3
j_call: TRBJ2-2
cdr3_aa: ASSPGTRDGELF

v_call: TRBV4-3
j_call: TRBJ1-5
cdr3_aa: ASSQDHACRGDRNSNQPQH

v_call: TRBV29-1
j_call: TRBJ2-3
cdr3_aa: SAGLSRGTDTQY

v_call: TRBV4-3
j_call: TRBJ2-1
cdr3_aa: ASSQDPWGGNEQF

v_call: TRBV20-1
j_call: TRBJ2-1
cdr3_aa: SARDTGTFLYNEQF

v_call: TRBV7-2
j_call: TRBJ2-3
cdr3_aa: ASSPGRGGQDTQY

v_call: TRBV5-4
j_call: TRBJ2-7
cdr3_aa: ASSFGGADNEQY

v_call: TRBV20-1
j_call: TRBJ2-7
cdr3_aa: SARDPKIDYEQY